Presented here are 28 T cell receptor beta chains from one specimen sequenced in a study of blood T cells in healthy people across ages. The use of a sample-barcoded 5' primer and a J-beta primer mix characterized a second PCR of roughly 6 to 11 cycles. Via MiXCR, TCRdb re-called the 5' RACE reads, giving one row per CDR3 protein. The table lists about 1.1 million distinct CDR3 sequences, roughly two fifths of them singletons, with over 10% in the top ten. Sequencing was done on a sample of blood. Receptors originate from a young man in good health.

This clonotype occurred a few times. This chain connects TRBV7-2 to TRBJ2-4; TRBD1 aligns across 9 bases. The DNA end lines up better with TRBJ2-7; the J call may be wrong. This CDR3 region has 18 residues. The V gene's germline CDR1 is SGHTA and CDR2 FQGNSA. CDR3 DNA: TGTGCCAGCAGCCCTCCCCCCGGGACAGGGCCCGACTCCTACGAGCAGTACTTC. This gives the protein CASSPPPGTGPDSYEQYF.

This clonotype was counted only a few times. CDR3 amino acids: CASSTPGSGVYNEQFF. In DNA, the CDR3 is TGTGCCAGTAGTACCCCTGGGAGCGGGGTATACAATGAGCAGTTCTTC. This sequence joins TRBV19 and TRBJ2-1, with 7 bases identical to TRBD2. Per germline, CDR1 LNHDA and CDR2 SQIVND (reference sequence). This CDR3 is 16 amino acids long. V dropped 4 bases and J dropped 4; count of bases not matched to a gene: 10.

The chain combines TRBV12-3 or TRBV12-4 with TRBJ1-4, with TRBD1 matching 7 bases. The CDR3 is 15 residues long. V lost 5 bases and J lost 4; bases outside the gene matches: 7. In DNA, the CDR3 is TGTGCCAGCAGTCCATACAGGGGTTTTAATGAAAAACTGTTTTTT. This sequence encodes CASSPYRGFNEKLFF.

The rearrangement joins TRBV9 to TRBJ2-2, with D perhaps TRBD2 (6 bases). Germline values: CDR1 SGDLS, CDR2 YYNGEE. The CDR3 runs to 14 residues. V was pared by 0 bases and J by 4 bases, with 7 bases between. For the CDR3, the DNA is TGTGCCAGCAGCGTAGCGGGGGTCACCGGGGAGCTGTTTTTT. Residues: CASSVAGVTGELFF.

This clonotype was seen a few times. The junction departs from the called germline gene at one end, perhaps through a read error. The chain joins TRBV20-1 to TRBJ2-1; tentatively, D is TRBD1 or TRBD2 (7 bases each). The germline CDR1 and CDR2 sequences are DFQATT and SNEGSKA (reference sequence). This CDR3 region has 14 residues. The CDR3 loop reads CSARAGGASNEQFF. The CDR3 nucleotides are TGCAGTGCAAGAGCAGGGGGGGCGTCCAATGAGCAGTTCTTC.

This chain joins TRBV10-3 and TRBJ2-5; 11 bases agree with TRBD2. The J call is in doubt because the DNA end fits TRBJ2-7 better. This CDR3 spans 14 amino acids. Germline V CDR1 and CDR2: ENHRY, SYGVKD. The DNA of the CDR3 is TGTGCCATCAGTAAACTAGCGGGGGCCGACGAGCAGTACTTC. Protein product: CAISKLAGADEQYF.

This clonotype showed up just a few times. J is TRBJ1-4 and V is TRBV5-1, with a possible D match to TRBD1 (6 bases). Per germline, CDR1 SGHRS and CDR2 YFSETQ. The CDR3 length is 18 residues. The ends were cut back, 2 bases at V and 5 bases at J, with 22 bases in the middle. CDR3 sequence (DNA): TGCGCCAGCAGCTTCAAGGGACAACTTGGTTTGGAGAATGAAAAACTGTTTTTT. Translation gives CASSFKGQLGLENEKLFF.

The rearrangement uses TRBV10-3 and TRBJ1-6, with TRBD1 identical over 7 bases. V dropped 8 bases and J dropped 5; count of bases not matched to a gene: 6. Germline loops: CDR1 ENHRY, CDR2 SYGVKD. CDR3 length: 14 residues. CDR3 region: CAIGRDSDNSPLHF. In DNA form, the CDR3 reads TGTGCCATCGGCCGGGACAGTGATAATTCACCCCTCCACTTT.

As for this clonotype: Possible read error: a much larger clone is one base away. DNA for the CDR3: TGTGCCAGCAGTGAATCCGGGGCAGGAGCCTACGAGCAGTACTTC. This encodes CASSESGAGAYEQYF. The chain links TRBV25-1 to TRBJ2-4; tentatively, D is TRBD1 or TRBD2 (5 bases each). The DNA end favors TRBJ2-7, so the J call may be wrong. The germline gives CDR1 MGHDK, CDR2 SYGVNS. This CDR3 is built from 15 residues.

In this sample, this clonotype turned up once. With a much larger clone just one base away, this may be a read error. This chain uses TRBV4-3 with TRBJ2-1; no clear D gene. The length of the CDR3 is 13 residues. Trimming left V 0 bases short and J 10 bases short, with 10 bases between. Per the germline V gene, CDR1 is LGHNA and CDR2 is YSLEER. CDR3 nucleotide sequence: TGCGCCAGCAGCCAAGATAACAGACGGGAGCAGTTCTTC. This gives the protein CASSQDNRREQFF.

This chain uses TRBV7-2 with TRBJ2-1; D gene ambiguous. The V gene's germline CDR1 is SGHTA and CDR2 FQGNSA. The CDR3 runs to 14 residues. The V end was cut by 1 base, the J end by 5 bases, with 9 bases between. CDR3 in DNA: TGTGCCAGCAGCTTAGTTGGCCCAGACAATGAGCAGTTCTTC. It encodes CASSLVGPDNEQFF.

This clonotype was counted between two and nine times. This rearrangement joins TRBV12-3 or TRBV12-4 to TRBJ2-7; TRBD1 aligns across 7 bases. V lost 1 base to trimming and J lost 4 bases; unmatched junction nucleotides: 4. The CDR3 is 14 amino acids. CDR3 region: CASSLGQGQYEQYF. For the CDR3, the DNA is TGTGCCAGCAGTTTAGGACAGGGTCAGTACGAGCAGTACTTC.

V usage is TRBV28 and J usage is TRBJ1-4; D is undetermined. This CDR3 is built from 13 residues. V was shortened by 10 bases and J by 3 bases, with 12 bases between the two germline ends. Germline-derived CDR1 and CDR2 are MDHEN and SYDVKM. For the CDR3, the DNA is TGTGCCAACTCAGGCGGCTCTAATGAAAAACTGTTTTTT. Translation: CANSGGSNEKLFF.

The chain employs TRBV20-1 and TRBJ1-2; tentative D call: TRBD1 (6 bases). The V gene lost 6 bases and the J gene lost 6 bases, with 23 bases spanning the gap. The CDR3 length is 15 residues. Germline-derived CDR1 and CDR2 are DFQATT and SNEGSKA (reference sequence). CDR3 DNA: TGCAGTGCCATCCGGGAAACAGGGAGGGGGAATGGCTACACCTTC. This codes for CSAIRETGRGNGYTF.

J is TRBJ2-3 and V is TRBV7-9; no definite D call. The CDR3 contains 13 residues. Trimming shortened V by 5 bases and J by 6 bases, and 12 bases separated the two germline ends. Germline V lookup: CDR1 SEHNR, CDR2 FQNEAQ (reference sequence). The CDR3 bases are TGTGCCAGCAGCCAACCAAGGGTTGATACGCAGTATTTT. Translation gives CASSQPRVDTQYF.

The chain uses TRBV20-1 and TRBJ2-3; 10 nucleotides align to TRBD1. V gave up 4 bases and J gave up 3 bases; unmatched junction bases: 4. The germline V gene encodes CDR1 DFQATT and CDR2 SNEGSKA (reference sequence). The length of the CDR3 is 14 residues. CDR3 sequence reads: CSATDRGITDTQYF. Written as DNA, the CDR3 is TGCAGTGCTACGGACAGGGGGATAACAGATACGCAGTATTTT.

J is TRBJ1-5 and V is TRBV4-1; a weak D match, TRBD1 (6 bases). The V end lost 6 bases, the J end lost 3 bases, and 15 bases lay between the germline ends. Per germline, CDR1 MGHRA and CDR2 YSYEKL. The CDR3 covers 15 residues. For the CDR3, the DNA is TGCGCCAGCAGTCGAGGAGGGGACACCAATCAGCCCCAGCATTTT. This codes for CASSRGGDTNQPQHF.

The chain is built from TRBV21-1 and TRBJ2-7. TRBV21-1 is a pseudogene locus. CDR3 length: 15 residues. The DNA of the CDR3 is TGTGCCAGCAGCAAAGATAGGTCGGGTCACTACGAGCAGTACTTC. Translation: CASSKDRSGHYEQYF.

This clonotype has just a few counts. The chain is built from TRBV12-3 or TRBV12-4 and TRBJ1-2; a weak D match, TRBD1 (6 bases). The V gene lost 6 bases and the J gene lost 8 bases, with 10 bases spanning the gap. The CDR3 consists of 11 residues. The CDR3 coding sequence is TGTGCCAGCAGGGACCAGGGGGGCTACACCTTC. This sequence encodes CASRDQGGYTF.

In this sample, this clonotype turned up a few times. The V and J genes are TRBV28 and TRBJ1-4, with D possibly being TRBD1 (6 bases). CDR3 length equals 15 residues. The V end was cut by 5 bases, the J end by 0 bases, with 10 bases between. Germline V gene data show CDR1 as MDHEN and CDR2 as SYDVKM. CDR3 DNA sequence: TGTGCCAGCAGTACCACAGGGACAACTAATGAAAAACTGTTTTTT. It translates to CASSTTGTTNEKLFF.

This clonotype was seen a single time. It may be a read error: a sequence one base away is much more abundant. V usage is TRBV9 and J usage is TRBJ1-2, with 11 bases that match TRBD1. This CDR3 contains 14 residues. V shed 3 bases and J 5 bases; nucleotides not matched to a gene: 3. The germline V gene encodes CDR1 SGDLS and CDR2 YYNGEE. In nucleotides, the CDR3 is TGTGCCAGCAGCGCCGGGACAGGGGGATATGGCTACACCTTC. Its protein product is CASSAGTGGYGYTF.

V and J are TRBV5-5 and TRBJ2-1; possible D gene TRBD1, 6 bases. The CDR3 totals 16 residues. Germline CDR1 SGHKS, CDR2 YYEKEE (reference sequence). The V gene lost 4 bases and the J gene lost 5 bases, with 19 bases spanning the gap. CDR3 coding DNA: TGTGCCAGCAGCCCTAGACAGGTGGAGGTAAACAATGAGCAGTTCTTC. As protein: CASSPRQVEVNNEQFF. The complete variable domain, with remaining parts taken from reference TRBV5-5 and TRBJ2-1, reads DAGVTQSPTHLIKTRGQQVTLRCSPISGHKSVSWYQQVLGQGPQFIFQYYEKEERGRGNFPDRFSARQFPNYSSELNVNALLLGDSALYLCASSPRQVEVNNEQFFGPGTRLTVL.

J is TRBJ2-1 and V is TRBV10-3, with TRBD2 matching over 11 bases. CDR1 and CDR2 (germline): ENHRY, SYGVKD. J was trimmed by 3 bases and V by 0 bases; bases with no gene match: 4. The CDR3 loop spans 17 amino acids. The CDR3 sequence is CAISESTSGGGYNEQFF. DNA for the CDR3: TGTGCCATCAGTGAGTCAACTAGCGGGGGTGGCTACAATGAGCAGTTCTTC.

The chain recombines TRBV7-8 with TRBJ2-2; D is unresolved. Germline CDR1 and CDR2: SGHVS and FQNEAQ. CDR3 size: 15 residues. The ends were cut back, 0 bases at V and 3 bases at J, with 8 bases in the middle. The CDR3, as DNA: TGTGCCAGCAGCTTAGCGCTGGCAGACACCGGGGAGCTGTTTTTT. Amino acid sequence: CASSLALADTGELFF.

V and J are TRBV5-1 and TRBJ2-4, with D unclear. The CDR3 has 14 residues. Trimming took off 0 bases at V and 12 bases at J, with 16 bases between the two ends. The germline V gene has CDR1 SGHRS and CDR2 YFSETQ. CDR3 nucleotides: TGCGCCAGCAGCTTGGAGGCACAGACCACACCTCAGTACTTC. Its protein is CASSLEAQTTPQYF.

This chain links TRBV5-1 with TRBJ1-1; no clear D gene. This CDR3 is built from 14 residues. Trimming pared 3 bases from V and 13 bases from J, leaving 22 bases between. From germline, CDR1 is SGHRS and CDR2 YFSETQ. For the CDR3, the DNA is TGCGCCAGCAGCTCGTATGTTAACGGGCGTCGGGGTTTCTTT. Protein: CASSSYVNGRRGFF.

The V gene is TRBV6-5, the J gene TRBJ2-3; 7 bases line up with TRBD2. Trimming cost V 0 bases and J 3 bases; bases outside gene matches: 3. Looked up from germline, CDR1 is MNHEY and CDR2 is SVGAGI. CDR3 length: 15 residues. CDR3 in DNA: TGTGCCAGCAGTTACTCGGCGGGGGAGACAGATACGCAGTATTTT. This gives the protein CASSYSAGETDTQYF.

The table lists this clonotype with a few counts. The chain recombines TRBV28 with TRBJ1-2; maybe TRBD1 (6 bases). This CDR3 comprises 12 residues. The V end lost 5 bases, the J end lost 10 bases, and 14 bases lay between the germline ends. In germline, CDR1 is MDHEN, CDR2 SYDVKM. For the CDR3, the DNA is TGTGCCAGCAGTCCACGGACAGACGACTACACCTTC. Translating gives CASSPRTDDYTF.